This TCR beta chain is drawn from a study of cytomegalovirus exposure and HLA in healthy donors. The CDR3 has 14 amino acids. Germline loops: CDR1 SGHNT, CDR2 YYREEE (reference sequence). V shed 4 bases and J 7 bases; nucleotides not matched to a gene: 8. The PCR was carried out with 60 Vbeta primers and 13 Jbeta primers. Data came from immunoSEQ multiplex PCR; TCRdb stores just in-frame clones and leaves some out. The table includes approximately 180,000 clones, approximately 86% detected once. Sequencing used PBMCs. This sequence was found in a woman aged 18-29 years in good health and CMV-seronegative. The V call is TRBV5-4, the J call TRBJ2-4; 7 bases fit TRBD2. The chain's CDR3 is CASSPRTSTNIQYF. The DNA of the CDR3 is TGTGCCAGCAGCCCAAGGACTAGTACGAACATTCAGTACTTC. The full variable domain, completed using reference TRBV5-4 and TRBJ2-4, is ETGVTQSPTHLIKTRGQQVTLRCSSQSGHNTVSWYQQALGQGPQFIFQYYREEENGRGNFPPRFSGLQFPNYSSELNVNALELDDSALYLCASSPRTSTNIQYFGAGTRLSVL.